One sample yielded the 20 T cell receptor beta chains listed below, sequenced in a study of regulatory T cells in long-lasting Graves disease. HTBI primers from iRepertoire and Arm-PCR of CDR3 regions yielded the TCR beta libraries. Each CDR3 protein is one row after TCRdb ran MiXCR on the multiplex PCR reads. The sample lists over 300,000 distinct CDR3 sequences, about a sixth occurring once. Time point described: newly diagnosed GD, antithyroid drugs for less than 3 months. Extracted PBMC RNA gave rise to the TCR library. Here the sequenced sample was peripheral blood mononuclear cells (PBMCs), taken at new diagnosis, from a patient treated with antithyroid drugs. The receptors come from a female donor with Graves disease.

J is TRBJ1-4 and V is TRBV7-9; D call uncertain. The V end lost 6 bases, the J end lost 4 bases, and 6 bases lay between the germline ends. The CDR3 covers 12 residues. CDR1 is SEHNR, CDR2 FQNEAQ, per germline (reference sequence). DNA for the CDR3: TGTGCCAGCAGGGGGAGTAATGAAAAACTGTTTTTT. Translation gives CASRGSNEKLFF.

This clonotype was picked up many times. The genes are TRBV11-2 and TRBJ1-5; a possible D gene is TRBD1 (6 bases). The germline gives CDR1 SGHAT, CDR2 FQNNGV. V was shortened by 0 bases and J by 5 bases, with 11 bases between the two germline ends. The CDR3 spans 15 residues. The CDR3 nucleotides read TGTGCCAGCAGCTTAGAACAGGGTTTGGATCAGCCCCAGCATTTT. Protein product: CASSLEQGLDQPQHF.

V usage is TRBV27 and J usage is TRBJ1-1, with 9 positions matching TRBD1. V gave up 10 bases and J gave up 7 bases; unmatched junction bases: 13. Germline V lookup: CDR1 MNHEY, CDR2 SMNVEV (reference sequence). This CDR3 spans 14 amino acids. CDR3 loop: CATLGGQGLSEAFF. The CDR3 DNA sequence: TGTGCCACCTTGGGGGGACAGGGACTAAGTGAAGCTTTCTTT.

This clonotype was seen repeatedly, ten times or more. This chain links TRBV20-1 with TRBJ2-1; TRBD2 agrees at 8 bases. J lost 5 bases, V lost 0 bases, and 9 bases had no gene match. CDR1 is DFQATT, CDR2 SNEGSKA, per germline (reference sequence). This CDR3 has 16 residues. Here the CDR3 reads CSARDGSRGDNNEQFF. DNA of the CDR3: TGCAGTGCTAGAGATGGATCGCGGGGGGATAACAATGAGCAGTTCTTC.

Worth noting for this clonotype: One junction end disagrees with the germline gene, perhaps due to a read error. The J gene is TRBJ2-7, the V gene TRBV5-1; D ambiguous. Germline values: CDR1 SGHRS, CDR2 YFSETQ. The length of the CDR3 is 13 residues. The CDR3 region has the DNA TGCGCCAGCAGCTCGACTTCACGCTACAAGCAGTACTTC. It codes for CASSSTSRYKQYF. Full variable domain (outside the CDR3, taken from reference TRBV5-1 and TRBJ2-7): KAGVTQTPRYLIKTRGQQVTLSCSPISGHRSVSWYQQTPGQGLQFLFEYFSETQRNKGNFPGRFSGRQFSNSRSEMNVSTLELGDSALYLCASSSTSRYKQYFGPGTRLTVT.

The rearrangement links TRBV7-9 to TRBJ2-1; TRBD1 matches at 9 bases. Germline CDR1 and CDR2: SEHNR and FQNEAQ (reference sequence). The CDR3 extends over 15 amino acids. Losses at the gene ends were 3 bases for V and 6 bases for J; bases not matched to a gene: 6. The CDR3 protein is CASSFRDRDSNEQFF. The CDR3 DNA is TGTGCCAGCAGCTTTCGGGACAGGGATTCCAATGAGCAGTTCTTC.

The chain recombines TRBV10-3 with TRBJ1-3, with D tentatively TRBD1 (6 bases). The CDR3 length is 14 residues. Trimming took off 8 bases at V and 2 bases at J, with 13 bases between the two ends. Germline V gives CDR1 ENHRY, CDR2 SYGVKD. CDR3 nucleotides: TGTGCCATCTCCGAAGGGACAACTGGAAACACCATATATTTT. Encoded protein: CAISEGTTGNTIYF.

V is TRBV10-1 and J is TRBJ1-1; 7 bases map to TRBD1. The germline V gene encodes CDR1 WNHNN and CDR2 SYGVQD (reference sequence). V lost 6 bases and J lost 4; bases outside the gene matches: 11. The CDR3 runs 15 residues. CDR3 sequence: CASSDSRGKSTEAFF. The CDR3 bases are TGCGCCAGCAGCGACTCCAGGGGGAAGAGCACTGAAGCTTTCTTT.

This clonotype was counted only a few times. The genes are TRBV28 and TRBJ2-1, with D uncertain. The germline V and J ends were trimmed by 6 bases and 2 bases, with 11 bases remaining between them. This CDR3 is built from 14 residues. Per the germline V gene, CDR1 is MDHEN and CDR2 is SYDVKM. CDR3 nucleotide sequence: TGTGCCAGCAGCTACTTTGGTACCTACAATGAGCAGTTCTTC. Protein: CASSYFGTYNEQFF.

This clonotype was found many times. The rearrangement links TRBV9 to TRBJ2-7, with TRBD2 matching over 7 bases. V was pared by 2 bases and J by 0 bases, with 5 bases of the junction left unmatched. The germline gives CDR1 SGDLS, CDR2 YYNGEE. This CDR3 region has 15 residues. CDR3 residues: CASSVSSGYSYEQYF. The CDR3, as DNA: TGTGCCAGCAGCGTTTCTAGCGGTTACTCCTACGAGCAGTACTTC.

The table lists this clonotype with many counts. The chain carries TRBV29-1 and TRBJ1-5, with D possibly matching TRBD1 (5 bases). The ends were cut back, 6 bases at V and 5 bases at J, with 17 bases in the middle. The germline V gene has CDR1 SQVTM and CDR2 ANQGSEA. The CDR3 consists of 14 residues. The CDR3 here is CSVVPDGRDQPQHF. The CDR3 nucleotides read TGCAGCGTAGTTCCCGACGGCAGGGATCAGCCCCAGCATTTT.

This clonotype occurred a few times. This sequence joins TRBV3-1 and TRBJ2-2, with 11 bases matching TRBD2. With V trimmed by 2 bases and J by 3 bases, 2 bases remained unmatched. CDR1 and CDR2 (germline): LGHDT, YNNKEL (reference sequence). The length of the CDR3 is 16 residues. The CDR3 spells CASSQFSGGDTGELFF. CDR3 DNA: TGTGCCAGCAGCCAATTTAGCGGGGGGGACACCGGGGAGCTGTTTTTT. The full variable domain, rest sourced from reference TRBV3-1 and TRBJ2-2, is DTAVSQTPKYLVTQMGNDKSIKCEQNLGHDTMYWYKQDSKKFLKIMFSYNNKELIINETVPNRFSPKSPDKAHLNLHINSLELGDSAVYFCASSQFSGGDTGELFFGEGSRLTVL.

Ten or more counts support this clonotype. The gene calls are TRBV20-1 and TRBJ2-3, with TRBD2 matching 12 bases. V lost 8 bases and J lost 0; bases outside the gene matches: 3. This CDR3 is built from 14 residues. CDR1 and CDR2 (germline): DFQATT, SNEGSKA (reference sequence). The CDR3 reads CSTGTSGSTDTQYF. CDR3 coding DNA: TGCAGTACCGGGACTAGCGGGAGCACAGATACGCAGTATTTT.

The chain joins TRBV5-1 to TRBJ1-1; 10 nucleotides match TRBD1. Trimming removed 0 bases from V and 6 bases from J; junction bases left unmatched: 2. The CDR3 loop spans 14 amino acids. Germline V gene data show CDR1 as SGHRS and CDR2 as YFSETQ. The CDR3 spells CASSLGTGGSEAFF. The CDR3 DNA reads TGCGCCAGCAGCTTGGGGACAGGGGGATCTGAAGCTTTCTTT.

This clonotype came up many times. The rearrangement uses TRBV11-3 and TRBJ2-2; no reliable D call. The CDR3 is made up of 14 amino acids. The germline V gene has CDR1 SGHNT and CDR2 YENEEA. The V end was cut by 0 bases, the J end by 5 bases, with 7 bases between. DNA of the CDR3: TGTGCCAGCAGCTTAGACGCAGGAACCGGGGAGCTGTTTTTT. Translating it yields CASSLDAGTGELFF. The variable domain in full, completed from reference TRBV11-3 and TRBJ2-2, reads EAGVVQSPRYKIIEKKQPVAFWCNPISGHNTLYWYLQNLGQGPELLIRYENEEAVDDSQLPKDRFSAERLKGVDSTLKIQPAELGDSAVYLCASSLDAGTGELFFGEGSRLTVL.

This clonotype was detected many times. V gene TRBV20-1 combines with J gene TRBJ1-2; a possible D gene is TRBD1 (5 bases). CDR3 length: 11 amino acids. The V end lost 6 bases, the J end lost 2 bases, and 7 bases lay between the germline ends. Germline V lookup: CDR1 DFQATT, CDR2 SNEGSKA (reference sequence). CDR3: CSAEGNYGYTF. The CDR3, as DNA: TGCAGTGCGGAGGGGAACTATGGCTACACCTTC.

This clonotype was recorded many times. V and J are TRBV29-1 and TRBJ2-1; TRBD2 matches 8 bases. The CDR3 covers 15 residues. The germline V gene has CDR1 SQVTM and CDR2 ANQGSEA. V gave up 1 base and J gave up 2 bases; unmatched junction bases: 4. CDR3 bases: TGCAGCGTTGAAGTAGGTAGCGGGGCCTACAATGAGCAGTTCTTC. Translated, it gives CSVEVGSGAYNEQFF.

This clonotype has more than one count but fewer than ten. Being one base from a much bigger clone, this may be a read error. V is TRBV12-3 or TRBV12-4 and J is TRBJ2-3, with D perhaps TRBD2 (6 bases). CDR3 length: 16 residues. CDR3: CASSPAGTEPTDTRYF. Written as DNA, the CDR3 is TGTGCCAGCAGTCCTGCCGGGACTGAACCCACAGATACGCGGTATTTT.

The sample holds many counts of this clonotype. The chain combines TRBV6-1 with TRBJ1-1; the D gene is possibly TRBD1 (5 bases). The CDR3 consists of 12 residues. The germline V and J ends were trimmed by 8 bases and 8 bases, with 15 bases remaining between them. CDR1 and CDR2 (germline): MNHNS, SASEGT. The CDR3 DNA reads as TGTGCCAGCGGATTACCAGGGTTGGAAGCTTTCTTT. Encoded protein: CASGLPGLEAFF.

This chain connects TRBV7-3 to TRBJ2-3; tentative D call: TRBD1 (6 bases). The V and J ends lost 4 bases and 6 bases respectively, with 14 bases between them. CDR1 SGHTA and CDR2 FQGTGA come from the germline V gene. The CDR3 consists of 14 residues. The DNA for the CDR3 is TGTGCCAGCAGCTCGCACCCAACAGGGGATACGCAGTATTTT. It translates to CASSSHPTGDTQYF.